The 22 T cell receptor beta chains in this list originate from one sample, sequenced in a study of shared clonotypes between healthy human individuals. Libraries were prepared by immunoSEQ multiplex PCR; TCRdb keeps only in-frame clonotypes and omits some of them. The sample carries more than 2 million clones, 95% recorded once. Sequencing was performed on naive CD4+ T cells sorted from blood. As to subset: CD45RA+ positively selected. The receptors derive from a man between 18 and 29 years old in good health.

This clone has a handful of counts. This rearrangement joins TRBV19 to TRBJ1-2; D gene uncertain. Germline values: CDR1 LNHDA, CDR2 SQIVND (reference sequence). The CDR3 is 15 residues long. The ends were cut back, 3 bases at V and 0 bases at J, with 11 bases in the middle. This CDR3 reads CASSITSLSNYGYTF. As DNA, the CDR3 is TGTGCCAGTAGTATCACCAGTCTGTCTAACTATGGCTACACCTTC.

CDR3 in amino acids: CASSTGTSGYSYEQYF. CDR3 in DNA: TGCGCCAGCAGTACCGGGACTAGCGGATACTCCTACGAGCAGTACTTC. The V and J genes are TRBV10-1 and TRBJ2-7, with 11 bases identical to TRBD2. After removal of 5 bases from V and 0 bases from J, the junction contained 6 bases not matched to a gene. The CDR3 spans 16 residues. Germline lookup yields CDR1 WNHNN and CDR2 SYGVQD (reference sequence).

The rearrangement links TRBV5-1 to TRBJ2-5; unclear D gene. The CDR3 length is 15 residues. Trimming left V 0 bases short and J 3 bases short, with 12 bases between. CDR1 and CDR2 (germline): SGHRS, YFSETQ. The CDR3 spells CASSLASLSEETQYF. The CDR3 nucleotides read TGCGCCAGCAGCTTGGCGAGTCTCTCAGAAGAGACCCAGTACTTC.

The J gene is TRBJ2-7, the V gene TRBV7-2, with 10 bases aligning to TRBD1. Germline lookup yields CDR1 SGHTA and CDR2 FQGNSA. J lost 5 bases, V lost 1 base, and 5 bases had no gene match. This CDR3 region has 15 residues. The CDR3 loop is CASSLGQGAQDEQYF. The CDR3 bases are TGTGCCAGCAGCTTAGGACAGGGGGCGCAGGACGAGCAGTACTTC.

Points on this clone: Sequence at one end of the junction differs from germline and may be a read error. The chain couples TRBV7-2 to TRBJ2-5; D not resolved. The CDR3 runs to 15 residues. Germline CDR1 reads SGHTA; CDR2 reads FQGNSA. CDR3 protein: CASSLGPSRAETQYF. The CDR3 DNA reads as TGTGCCAGCAGTTTAGGACCTTCCCGGGCAGAGACCCAGTACTTC.

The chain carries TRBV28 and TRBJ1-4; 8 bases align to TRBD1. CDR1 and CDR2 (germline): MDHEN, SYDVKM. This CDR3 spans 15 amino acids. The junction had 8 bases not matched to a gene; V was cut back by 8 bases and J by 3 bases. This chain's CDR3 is CASHGQGLSNEKLFF. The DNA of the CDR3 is TGTGCCAGCCACGGACAGGGCCTATCTAATGAAAAACTGTTTTTT.

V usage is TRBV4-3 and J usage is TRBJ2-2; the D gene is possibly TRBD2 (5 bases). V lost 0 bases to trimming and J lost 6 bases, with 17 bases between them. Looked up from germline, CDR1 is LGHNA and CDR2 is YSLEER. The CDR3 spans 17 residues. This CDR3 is CASSQEPHRLLAGELFF. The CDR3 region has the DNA TGCGCCAGCAGCCAAGAGCCCCACCGACTACTAGCCGGGGAGCTGTTTTTT.

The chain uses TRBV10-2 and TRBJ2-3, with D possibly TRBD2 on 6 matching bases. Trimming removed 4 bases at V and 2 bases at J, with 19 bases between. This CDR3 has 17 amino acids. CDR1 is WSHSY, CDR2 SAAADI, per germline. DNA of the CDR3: TGCGCCAGCAGTGGCCCCACACCGGGACTTTTCACAGATACGCAGTATTTT. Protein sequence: CASSGPTPGLFTDTQYF.

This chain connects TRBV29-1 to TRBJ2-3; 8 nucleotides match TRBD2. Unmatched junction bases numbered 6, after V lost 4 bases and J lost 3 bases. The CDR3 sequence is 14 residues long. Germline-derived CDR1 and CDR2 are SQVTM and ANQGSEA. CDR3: CSVVGGTSTDTQYF. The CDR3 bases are TGCAGCGTTGTCGGCGGGACTAGTACAGATACGCAGTATTTT.

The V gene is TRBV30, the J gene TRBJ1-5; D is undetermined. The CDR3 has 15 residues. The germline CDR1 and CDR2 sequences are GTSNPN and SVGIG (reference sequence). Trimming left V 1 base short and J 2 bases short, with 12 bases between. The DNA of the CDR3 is TGTGCCTGGAGTGGGGAAGGGTGGCGCAATCAGCCCCAGCATTTT. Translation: CAWSGEGWRNQPQHF.

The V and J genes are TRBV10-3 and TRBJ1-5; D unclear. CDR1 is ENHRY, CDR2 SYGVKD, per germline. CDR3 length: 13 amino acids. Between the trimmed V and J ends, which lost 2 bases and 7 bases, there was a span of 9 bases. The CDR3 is CAISEDGVQPQHF. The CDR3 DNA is TGTGCCATCAGTGAGGACGGGGTACAGCCCCAGCATTTT.

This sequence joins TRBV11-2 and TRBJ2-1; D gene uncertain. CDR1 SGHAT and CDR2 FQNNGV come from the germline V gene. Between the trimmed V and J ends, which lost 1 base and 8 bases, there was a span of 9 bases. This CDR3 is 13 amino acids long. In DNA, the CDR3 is TGTGCCAGCAGCTTAGGAGGTGTCTATGAGCAGTTCTTC. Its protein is CASSLGGVYEQFF.

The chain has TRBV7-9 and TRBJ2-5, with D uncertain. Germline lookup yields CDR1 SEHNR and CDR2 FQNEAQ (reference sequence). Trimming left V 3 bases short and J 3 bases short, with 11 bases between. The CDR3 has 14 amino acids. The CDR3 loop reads CASSFLQPEETQYF. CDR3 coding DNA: TGTGCCAGCAGCTTCTTACAGCCTGAAGAGACCCAGTACTTC. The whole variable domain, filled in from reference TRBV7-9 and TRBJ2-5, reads DTGVSQNPRHKITKRGQNVTFRCDPISEHNRLYWYRQTLGQGPEFLTYFQNEAQLEKSRLLSDRFSAERPKGSFSTLEIQRTEQGDSAMYLCASSFLQPEETQYFGPGTRLLVL.

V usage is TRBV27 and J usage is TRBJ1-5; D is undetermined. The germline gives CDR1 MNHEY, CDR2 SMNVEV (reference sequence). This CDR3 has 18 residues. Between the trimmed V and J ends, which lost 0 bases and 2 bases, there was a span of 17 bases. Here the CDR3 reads CASSLSARGSLGNQPQHF. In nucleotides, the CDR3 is TGTGCCAGCAGTTTATCGGCCCGAGGCAGCCTGGGCAATCAGCCCCAGCATTTT.

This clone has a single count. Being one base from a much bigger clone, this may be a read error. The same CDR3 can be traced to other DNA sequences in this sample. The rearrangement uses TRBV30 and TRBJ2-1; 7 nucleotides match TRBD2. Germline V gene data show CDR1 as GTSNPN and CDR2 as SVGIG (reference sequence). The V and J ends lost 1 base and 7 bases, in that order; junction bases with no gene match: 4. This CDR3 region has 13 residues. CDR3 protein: CAWSGGSYNEQFF. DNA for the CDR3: TGTGCCTGGAGTGGCGGGAGCTATAATGAGCAGTTCTTC. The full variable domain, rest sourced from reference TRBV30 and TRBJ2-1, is SQTIHQWPATLVQPVGSPLSLECTVEGTSNPNLYWYRQAAGRGLQLLFYSVGIGQISSEVPQNLSASRPQDRQFILSSKKLLLSDSGFYLCAWSGGSYNEQFFGPGTRLTVL.

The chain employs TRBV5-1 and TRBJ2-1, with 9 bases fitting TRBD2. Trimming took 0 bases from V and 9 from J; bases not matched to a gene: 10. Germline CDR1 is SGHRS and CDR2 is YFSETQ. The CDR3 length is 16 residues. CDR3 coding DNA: TGCGCCAGCAGCTTGGTCGGTAGCGGGAGCAGCGGTGAGCAGTTCTTC. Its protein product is CASSLVGSGSSGEQFF. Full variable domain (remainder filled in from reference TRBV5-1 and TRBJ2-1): KAGVTQTPRYLIKTRGQQVTLSCSPISGHRSVSWYQQTPGQGLQFLFEYFSETQRNKGNFPGRFSGRQFSNSRSEMNVSTLELGDSALYLCASSLVGSGSSGEQFFGPGTRLTVL.

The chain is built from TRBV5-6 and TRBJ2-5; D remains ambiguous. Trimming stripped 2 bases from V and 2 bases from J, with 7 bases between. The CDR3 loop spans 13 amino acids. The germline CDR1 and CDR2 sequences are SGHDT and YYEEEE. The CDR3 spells CASSLQIQETQYF. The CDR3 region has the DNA TGTGCCAGCAGCTTACAGATACAAGAGACCCAGTACTTC.

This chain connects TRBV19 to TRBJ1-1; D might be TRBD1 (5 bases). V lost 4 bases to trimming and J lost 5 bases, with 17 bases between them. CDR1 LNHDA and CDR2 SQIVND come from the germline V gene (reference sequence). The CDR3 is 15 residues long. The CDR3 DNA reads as TGTGCCAGTAGTAAGGAAAAGAGTAAGGGGACTGAAGCTTTCTTT. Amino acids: CASSKEKSKGTEAFF.

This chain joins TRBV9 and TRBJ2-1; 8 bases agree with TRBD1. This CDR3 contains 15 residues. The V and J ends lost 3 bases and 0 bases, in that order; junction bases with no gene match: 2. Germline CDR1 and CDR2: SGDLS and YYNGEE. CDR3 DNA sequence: TGTGCCAGCAGCGGGGACAGGTCCTCCTACAATGAGCAGTTCTTC. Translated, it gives CASSGDRSSYNEQFF. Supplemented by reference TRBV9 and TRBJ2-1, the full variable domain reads DSGVTQTPKHLITATGQRVTLRCSPRSGDLSVYWYQQSLDQGLQFLIQYYNGEERAKGNILERFSAQQFPDLHSELNLSSLELGDSALYFCASSGDRSSYNEQFFGPGTRLTVL.

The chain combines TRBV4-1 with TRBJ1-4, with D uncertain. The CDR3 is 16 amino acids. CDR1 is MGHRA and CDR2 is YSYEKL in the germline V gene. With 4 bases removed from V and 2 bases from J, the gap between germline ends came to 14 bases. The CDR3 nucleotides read TGCGCCAGCAGCCGCGGGCCCACGGACACTAATGAAAAACTGTTTTTT. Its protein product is CASSRGPTDTNEKLFF.

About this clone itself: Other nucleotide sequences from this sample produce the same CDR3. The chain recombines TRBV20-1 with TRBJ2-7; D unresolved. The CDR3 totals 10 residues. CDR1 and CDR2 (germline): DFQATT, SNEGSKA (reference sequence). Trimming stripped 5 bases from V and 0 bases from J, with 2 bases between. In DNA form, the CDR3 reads TGCAGTGCTCTCTCCTACGAGCAGTACTTC. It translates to CSALSYEQYF.

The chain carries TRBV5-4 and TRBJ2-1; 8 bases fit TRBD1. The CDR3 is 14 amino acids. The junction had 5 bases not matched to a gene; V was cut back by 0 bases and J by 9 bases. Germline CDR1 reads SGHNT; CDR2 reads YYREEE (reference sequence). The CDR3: CASSLGQGAGEQFF. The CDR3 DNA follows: TGTGCCAGCAGCTTGGGGCAGGGGGCGGGTGAGCAGTTCTTC.